Below, 2 T cell receptor beta chains from the same sample are listed, as sequenced in a study of blood T cell repertoires in COVID-19. Data came from immunoSEQ multiplex PCR; TCRdb stores just in-frame clones and leaves some out. The profile shows about 220,000 clones, 82% of them singletons. The specimen was PBMCs or T cells enriched from blood (not recorded which). Source of these receptors: a woman in her fifties or sixties who had recovered from COVID-19.

The V call is TRBV12-5, the J call TRBJ1-5; D unresolved. V was shortened by 1 base and J by 6 bases, with 13 bases between the two germline ends. Germline V gene data show CDR1 as LGHNT and CDR2 as FRNRAP. The CDR3 is 15 amino acids. The CDR3 loop reads CASGLGGVPSQPQHF. CDR3 coding DNA: TGTGCTAGTGGTTTGGGCGGGGTACCGAGTCAGCCCCAGCATTTT.

The chain recombines TRBV11-2 with TRBJ2-3; D is uncertain. There are 15 residues in the CDR3. The V end was cut by 2 bases, the J end by 3 bases, with 12 bases between. CDR1 and CDR2 from the germline V gene are SGHAT and FQNNGV. This CDR3 reads CASSLYIHGTDTQYF. The CDR3 bases are TGTGCCAGCAGCTTATACATTCATGGTACAGATACGCAGTATTTT.